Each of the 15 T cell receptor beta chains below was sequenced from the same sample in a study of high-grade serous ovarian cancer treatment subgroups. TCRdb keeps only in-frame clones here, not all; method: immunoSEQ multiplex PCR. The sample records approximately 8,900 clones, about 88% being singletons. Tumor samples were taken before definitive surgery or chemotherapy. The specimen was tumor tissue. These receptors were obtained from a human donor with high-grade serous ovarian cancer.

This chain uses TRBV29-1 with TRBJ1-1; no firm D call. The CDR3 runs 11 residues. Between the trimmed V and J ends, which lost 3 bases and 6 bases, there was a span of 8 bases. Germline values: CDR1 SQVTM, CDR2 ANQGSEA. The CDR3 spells CSVELVAEAFF. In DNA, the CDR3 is TGCAGCGTTGAGTTAGTCGCTGAAGCTTTCTTT.

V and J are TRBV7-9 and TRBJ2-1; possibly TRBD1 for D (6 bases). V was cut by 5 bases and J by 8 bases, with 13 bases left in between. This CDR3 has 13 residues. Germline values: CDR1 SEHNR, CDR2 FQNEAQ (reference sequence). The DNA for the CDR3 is TGTGCCAGCAGCCTACAGGGTAGGGATGAGCAGTTCTTC. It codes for CASSLQGRDEQFF.

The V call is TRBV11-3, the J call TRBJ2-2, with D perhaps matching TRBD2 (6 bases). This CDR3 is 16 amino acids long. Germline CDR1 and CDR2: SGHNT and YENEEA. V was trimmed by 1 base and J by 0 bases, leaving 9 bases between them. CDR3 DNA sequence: TGTGCCAGCAGCTTAGCGGCGGGACCGAACACCGGGGAGCTGTTTTTT. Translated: CASSLAAGPNTGELFF.

CDR3 bases: TGTGCCAGCAGCCGGAGACTAGCGGGAGTTTACGAGCAGTACTTC. It yields the protein CASSRRLAGVYEQYF. This chain uses TRBV4-2 with TRBJ2-7; 12 nucleotides align to TRBD2. With 4 bases clipped from V and 4 bases from J, the junction kept 5 bases outside the gene matches. The CDR3 is 15 amino acids. The germline V gene has CDR1 LGHNA and CDR2 YNFKEQ.

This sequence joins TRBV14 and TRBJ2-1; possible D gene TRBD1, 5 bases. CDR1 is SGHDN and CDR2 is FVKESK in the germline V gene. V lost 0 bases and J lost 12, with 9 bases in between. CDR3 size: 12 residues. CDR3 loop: CASSQDRVGQFF. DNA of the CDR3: TGTGCCAGCAGCCAAGACAGGGTGGGGCAGTTCTTC.

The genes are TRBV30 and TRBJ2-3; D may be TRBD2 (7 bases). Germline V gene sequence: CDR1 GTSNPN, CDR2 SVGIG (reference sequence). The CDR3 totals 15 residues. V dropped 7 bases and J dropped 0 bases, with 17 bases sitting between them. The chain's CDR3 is CASSGGAASTDTQYF. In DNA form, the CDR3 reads TGTGCCTCTTCTGGGGGGGCAGCTAGCACAGATACGCAGTATTTT.

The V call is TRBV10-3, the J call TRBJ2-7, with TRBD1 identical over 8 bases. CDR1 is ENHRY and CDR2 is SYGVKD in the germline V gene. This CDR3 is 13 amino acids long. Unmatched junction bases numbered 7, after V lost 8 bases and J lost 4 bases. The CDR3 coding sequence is TGTGCCATCCGCACAGGGGGTGGGTACGAGCAGTACTTC. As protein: CAIRTGGGYEQYF.

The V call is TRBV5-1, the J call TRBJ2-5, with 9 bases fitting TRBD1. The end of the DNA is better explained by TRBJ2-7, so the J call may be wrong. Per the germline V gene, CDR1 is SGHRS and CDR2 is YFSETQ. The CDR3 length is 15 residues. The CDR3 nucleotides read TGCGCCAGCAGCCCGACCGGGACAGGGATCTACGAGCAGTACTTC. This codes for CASSPTGTGIYEQYF.

The CDR3 sequence: CSSFGRLDEQFF. CDR3 bases: TGCAGCTCCTTTGGCAGGCTCGATGAGCAGTTCTTC. The chain employs TRBV29-1 and TRBJ2-1; D is undetermined. Trimming left V 8 bases short and J 8 bases short, with 16 bases between. CDR1 and CDR2 (germline): SQVTM, ANQGSEA. The CDR3 loop spans 12 amino acids.

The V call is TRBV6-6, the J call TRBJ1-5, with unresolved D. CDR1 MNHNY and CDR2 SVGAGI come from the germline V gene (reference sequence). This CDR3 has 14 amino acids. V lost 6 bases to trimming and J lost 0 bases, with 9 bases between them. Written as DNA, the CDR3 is TGTGCCAGCAGCCCCATAATTAGCAATCAGCCCCAGCATTTT. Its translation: CASSPIISNQPQHF.

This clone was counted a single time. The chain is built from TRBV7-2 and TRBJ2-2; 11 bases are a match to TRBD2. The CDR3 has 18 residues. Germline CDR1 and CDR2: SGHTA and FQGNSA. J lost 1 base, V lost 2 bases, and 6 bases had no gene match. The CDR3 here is CASSLYTSGGLNTGELFF. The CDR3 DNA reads TGTGCCAGCAGCTTATATACTAGCGGGGGACTGAACACCGGGGAGCTGTTTTTT.

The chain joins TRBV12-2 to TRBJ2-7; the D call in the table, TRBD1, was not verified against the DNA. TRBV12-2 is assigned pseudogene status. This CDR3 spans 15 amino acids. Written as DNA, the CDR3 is TGTGCAAGTCGCACACCGGGACAGGGGGTAGGGGAGCAGTACTTC. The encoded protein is CASRTPGQGVGEQYF.

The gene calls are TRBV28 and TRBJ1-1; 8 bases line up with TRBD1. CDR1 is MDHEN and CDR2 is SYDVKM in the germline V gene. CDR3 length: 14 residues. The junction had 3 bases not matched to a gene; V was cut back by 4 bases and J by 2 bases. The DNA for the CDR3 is TGTGCCAGCAGTTCCGGACAGGGTAACACTGAAGCTTTCTTT. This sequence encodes CASSSGQGNTEAFF.

The CDR3 nucleotides read TGCGCCAGCACCATGGAAATGGGGTCCGATCAGCCCCAGCATTTT. Residues: CASTMEMGSDQPQHF. V is TRBV4-3 and J is TRBJ1-5; D is uncertain. The CDR3 loop spans 15 amino acids. Trimming left V 7 bases short and J 5 bases short, with 18 bases between. The germline CDR1 and CDR2 sequences are LGHNA and YSLEER.

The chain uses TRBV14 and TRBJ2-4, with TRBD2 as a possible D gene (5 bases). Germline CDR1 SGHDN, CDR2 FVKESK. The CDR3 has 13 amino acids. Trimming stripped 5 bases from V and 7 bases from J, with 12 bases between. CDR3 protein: CASSFSRRNIQYF. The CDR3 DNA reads TGTGCCAGCAGCTTTAGTCGGAGGAACATTCAGTACTTC.